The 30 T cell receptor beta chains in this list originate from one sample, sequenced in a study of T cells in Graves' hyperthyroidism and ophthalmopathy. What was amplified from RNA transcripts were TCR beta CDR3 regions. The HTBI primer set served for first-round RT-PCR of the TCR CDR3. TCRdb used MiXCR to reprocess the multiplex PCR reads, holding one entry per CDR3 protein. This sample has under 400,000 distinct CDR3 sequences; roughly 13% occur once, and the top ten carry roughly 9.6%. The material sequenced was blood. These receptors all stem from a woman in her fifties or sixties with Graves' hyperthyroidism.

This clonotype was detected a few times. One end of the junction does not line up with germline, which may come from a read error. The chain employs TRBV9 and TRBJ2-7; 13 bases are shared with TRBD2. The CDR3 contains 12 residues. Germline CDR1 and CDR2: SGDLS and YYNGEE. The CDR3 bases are TGTGCCAGCAGCGACGGACTAGCGGGGGCAAACTTC. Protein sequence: CASSDGLAGANF.

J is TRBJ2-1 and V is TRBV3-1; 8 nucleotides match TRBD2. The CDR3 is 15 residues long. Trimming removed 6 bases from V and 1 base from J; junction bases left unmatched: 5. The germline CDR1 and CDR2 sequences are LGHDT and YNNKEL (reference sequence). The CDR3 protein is CASSPAGASYNEQFF. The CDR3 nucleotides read TGTGCCAGCAGTCCAGCGGGAGCGTCCTACAATGAGCAGTTCTTC.

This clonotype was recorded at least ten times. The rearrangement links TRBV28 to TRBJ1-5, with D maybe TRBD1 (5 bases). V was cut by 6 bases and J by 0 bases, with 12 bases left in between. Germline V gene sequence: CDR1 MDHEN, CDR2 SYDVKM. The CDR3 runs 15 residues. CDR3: CASRDQGLSNQPQHF. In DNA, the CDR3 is TGTGCCAGCAGGGACCAGGGACTTAGCAATCAGCCCCAGCATTTT.

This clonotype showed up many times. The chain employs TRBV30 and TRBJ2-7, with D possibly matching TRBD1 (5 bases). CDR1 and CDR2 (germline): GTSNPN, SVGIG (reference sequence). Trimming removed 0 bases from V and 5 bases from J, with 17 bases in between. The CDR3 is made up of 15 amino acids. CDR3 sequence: CAWSVSLNRGDEQYF. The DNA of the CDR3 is TGTGCCTGGAGTGTATCATTGAATAGGGGCGACGAGCAGTACTTC.

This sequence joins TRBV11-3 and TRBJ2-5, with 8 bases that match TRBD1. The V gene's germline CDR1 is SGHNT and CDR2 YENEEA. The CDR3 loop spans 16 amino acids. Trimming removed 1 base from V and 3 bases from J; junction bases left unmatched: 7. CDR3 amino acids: CASSLVVRGREETQYF. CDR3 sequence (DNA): TGTGCCAGCAGCTTAGTCGTCAGGGGGCGAGAAGAGACCCAGTACTTC.

The CDR3 region is CASSPRRSSNQPQHF. The CDR3 nucleotides read TGTGCCAGCAGCCCCCGCAGAAGTAGCAATCAGCCCCAGCATTTT. The chain couples TRBV7-8 to TRBJ1-5; D call uncertain. This CDR3 is built from 15 residues. The germline CDR1 and CDR2 sequences are SGHVS and FQNEAQ. The ends were cut back, 5 bases at V and 0 bases at J, with 11 bases in the middle.

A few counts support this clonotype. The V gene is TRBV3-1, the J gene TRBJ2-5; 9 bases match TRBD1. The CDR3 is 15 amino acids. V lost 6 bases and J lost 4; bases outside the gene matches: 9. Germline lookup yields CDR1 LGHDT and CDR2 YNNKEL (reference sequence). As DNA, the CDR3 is TGTGCCAGCAGTCACAACAGGGGGCGAGGAGAGACCCAGTACTTC. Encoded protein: CASSHNRGRGETQYF.

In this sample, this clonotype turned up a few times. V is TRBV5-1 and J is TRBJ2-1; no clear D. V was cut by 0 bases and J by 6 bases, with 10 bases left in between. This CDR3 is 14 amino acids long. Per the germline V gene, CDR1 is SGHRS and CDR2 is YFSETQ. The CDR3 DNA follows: TGCGCCAGCAGCTTGGAGGTTCAGTTCAATGAGCAGTTCTTC. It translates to CASSLEVQFNEQFF.

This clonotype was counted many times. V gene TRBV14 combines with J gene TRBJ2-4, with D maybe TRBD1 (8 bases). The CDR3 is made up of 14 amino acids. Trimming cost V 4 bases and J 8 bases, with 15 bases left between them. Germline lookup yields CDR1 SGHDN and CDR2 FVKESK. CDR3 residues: CASSPQGAGDIQYF. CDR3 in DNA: TGTGCCAGCAGCCCTCAGGGGGCGGGGGACATTCAGTACTTC.

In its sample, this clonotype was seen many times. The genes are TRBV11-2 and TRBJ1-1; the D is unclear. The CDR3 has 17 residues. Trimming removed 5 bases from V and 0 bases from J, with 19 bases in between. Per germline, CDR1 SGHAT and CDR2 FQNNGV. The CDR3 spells CASSTQTSPNMNTEAFF. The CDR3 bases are TGTGCCAGCAGCACTCAAACGTCGCCTAACATGAACACTGAAGCTTTCTTT.

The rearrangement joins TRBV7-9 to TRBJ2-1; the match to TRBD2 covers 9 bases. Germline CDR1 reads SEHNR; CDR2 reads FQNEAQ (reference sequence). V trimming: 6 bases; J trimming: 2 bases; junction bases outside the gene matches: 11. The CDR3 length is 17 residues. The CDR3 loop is CASRGSPSGKTYNEQFF. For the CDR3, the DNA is TGTGCCAGCAGAGGATCTCCTAGCGGGAAAACCTACAATGAGCAGTTCTTC.

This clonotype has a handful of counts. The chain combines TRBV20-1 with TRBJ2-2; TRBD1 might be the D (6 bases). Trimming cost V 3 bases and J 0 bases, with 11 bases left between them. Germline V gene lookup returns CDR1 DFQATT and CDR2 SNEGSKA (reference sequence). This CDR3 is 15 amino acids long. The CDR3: CSARAGQSNTGELFF. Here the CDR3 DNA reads TGCAGTGCTAGGGCAGGACAGTCGAACACCGGGGAGCTGTTTTTT.

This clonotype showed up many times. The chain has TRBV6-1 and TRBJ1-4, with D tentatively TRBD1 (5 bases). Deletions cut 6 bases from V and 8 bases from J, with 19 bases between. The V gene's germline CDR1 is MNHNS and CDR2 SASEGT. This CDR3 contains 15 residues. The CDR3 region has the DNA TGTGCCAGCAGCGGCTCCCCGGGGGAAGAAGAAAAACTGTTTTTT. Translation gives CASSGSPGEEEKLFF.

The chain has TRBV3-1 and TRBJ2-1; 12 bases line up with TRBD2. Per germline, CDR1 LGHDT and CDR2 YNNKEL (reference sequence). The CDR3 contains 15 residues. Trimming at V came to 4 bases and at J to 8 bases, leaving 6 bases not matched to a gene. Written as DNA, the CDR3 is TGTGCCAGCAGCCCTCGGACTAGCGGGAAGGATGAGCAGTTCTTC. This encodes CASSPRTSGKDEQFF.

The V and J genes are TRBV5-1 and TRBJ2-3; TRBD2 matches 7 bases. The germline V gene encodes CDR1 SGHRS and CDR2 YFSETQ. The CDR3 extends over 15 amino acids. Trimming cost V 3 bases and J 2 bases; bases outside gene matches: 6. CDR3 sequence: CASSSSGKDTDTQYF. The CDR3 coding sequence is TGCGCCAGCAGCTCAAGCGGGAAGGACACAGATACGCAGTATTTT.

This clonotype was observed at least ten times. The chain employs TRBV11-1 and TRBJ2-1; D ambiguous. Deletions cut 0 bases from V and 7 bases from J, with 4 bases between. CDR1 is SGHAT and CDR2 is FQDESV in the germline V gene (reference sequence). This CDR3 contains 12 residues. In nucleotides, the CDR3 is TGTGCCAGCAGCTTAGCACCGAATGAGCAGTTCTTC. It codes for CASSLAPNEQFF.

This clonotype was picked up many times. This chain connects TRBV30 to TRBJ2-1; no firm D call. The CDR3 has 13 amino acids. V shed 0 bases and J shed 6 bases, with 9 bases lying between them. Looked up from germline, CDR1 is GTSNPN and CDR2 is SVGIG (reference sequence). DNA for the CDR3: TGTGCCTGGAGTGTACGGGTAATCAATGAGCAGTTCTTC. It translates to CAWSVRVINEQFF.

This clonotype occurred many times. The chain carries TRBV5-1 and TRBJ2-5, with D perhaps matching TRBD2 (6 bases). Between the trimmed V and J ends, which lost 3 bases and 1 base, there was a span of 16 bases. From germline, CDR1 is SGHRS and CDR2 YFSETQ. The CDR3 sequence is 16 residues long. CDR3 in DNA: TGCGCCAGCAGCTGGGGCCTTAGCGGCTTCCAAGAGACCCAGTACTTC. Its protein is CASSWGLSGFQETQYF.

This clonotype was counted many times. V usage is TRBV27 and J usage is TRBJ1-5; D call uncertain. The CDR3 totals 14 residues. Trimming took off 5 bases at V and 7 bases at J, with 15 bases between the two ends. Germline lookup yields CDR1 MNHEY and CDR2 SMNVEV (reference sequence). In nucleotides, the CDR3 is TGTGCCAGCAGTATCAGAGGTGGAAGCCAGCCCCAGCATTTT. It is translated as CASSIRGGSQPQHF.

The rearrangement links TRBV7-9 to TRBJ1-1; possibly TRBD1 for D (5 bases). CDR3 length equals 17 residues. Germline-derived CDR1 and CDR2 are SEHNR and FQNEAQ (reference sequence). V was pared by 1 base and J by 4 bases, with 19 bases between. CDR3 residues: CASSLGGFWAGGTEAFF. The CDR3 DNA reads TGTGCCAGCAGCTTAGGGGGGTTTTGGGCTGGGGGCACTGAAGCTTTCTTT.

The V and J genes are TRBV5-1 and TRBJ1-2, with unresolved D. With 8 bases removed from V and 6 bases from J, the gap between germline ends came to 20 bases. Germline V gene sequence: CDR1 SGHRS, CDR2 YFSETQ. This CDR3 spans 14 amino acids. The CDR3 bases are TGCGCCAGTCGAACGGAGCCATCAGGTGATGGCTACACCTTC. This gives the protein CASRTEPSGDGYTF.

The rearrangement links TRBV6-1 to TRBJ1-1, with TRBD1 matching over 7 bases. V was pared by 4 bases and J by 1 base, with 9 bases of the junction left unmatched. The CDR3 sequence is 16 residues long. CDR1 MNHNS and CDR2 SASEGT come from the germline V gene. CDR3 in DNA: TGTGCCAGCAGTGGGACCCGGGACAGTCCGAACACTGAAGCTTTCTTT. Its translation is CASSGTRDSPNTEAFF.

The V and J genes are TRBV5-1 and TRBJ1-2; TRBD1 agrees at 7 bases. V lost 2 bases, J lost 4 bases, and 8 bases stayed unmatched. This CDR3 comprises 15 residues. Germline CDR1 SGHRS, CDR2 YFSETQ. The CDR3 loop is CASSFGVAGGYGYTF. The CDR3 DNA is TGCGCCAGCAGCTTCGGCGTCGCAGGGGGCTATGGCTACACCTTC.

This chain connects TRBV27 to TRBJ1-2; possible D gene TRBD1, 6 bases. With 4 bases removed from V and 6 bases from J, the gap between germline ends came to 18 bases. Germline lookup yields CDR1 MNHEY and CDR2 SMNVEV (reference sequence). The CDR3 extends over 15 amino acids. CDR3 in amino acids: CASSSPSQGVDGYTF. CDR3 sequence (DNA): TGTGCCAGCAGTTCCCCCTCACAGGGAGTGGATGGCTACACCTTC.

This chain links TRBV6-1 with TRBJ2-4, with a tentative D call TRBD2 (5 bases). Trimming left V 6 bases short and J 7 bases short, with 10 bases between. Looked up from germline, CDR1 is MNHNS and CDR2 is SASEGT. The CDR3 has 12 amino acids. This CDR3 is CASRTSSNIQYF. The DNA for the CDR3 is TGTGCCAGCAGAACTAGTTCCAACATTCAGTACTTC.

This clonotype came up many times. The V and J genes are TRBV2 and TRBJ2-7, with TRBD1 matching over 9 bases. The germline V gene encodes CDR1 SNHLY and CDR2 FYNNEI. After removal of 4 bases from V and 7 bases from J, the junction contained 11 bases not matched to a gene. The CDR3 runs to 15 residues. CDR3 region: CASSAPGQGRREQYF. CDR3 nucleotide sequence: TGTGCCAGCAGTGCACCGGGACAGGGTAGGAGAGAGCAGTACTTC.

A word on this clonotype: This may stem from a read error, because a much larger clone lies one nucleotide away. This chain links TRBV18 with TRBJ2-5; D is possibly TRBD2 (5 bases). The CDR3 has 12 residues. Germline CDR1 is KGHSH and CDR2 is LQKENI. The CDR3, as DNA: TGTGCCAGCCCACCGGATACGGACTCCCAGTACTTC. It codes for CASPPDTDSQYF. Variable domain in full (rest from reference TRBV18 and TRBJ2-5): NAGVMQNPRHLVRRRGQEARLRCSPMKGHSHVYWYRQLPEEGLKFMVYLQKENIIDESGMPKERFSAEFPKEGPSILRIQQVVRGDSAAYFCASPPDTDSQYFGPGTRLLVL.

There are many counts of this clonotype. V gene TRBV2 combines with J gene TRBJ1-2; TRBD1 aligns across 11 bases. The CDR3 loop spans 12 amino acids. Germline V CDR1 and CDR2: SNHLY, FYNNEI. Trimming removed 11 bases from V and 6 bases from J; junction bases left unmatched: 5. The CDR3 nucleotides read TGTGCCTCGGGACAGGGGGTGCATGGCTACACCTTC. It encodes CASGQGVHGYTF.

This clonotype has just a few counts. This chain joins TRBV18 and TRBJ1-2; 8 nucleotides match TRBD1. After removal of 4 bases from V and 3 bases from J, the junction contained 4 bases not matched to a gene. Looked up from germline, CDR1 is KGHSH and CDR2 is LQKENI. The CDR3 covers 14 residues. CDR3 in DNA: TGTGCCAGCTCACAAACGACAGGGGACTATGGCTACACCTTC. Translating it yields CASSQTTGDYGYTF.

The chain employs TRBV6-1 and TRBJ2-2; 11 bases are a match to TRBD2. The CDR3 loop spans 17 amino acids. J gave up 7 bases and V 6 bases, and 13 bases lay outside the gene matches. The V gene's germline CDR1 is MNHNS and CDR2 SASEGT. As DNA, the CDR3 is TGTGCCAGCAGCCCACCTTCTGGGACTAGCGGAAGCGGGGAGCTGTTTTTT. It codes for CASSPPSGTSGSGELFF.